This passage covers 8 T cell receptor beta chains from one sample sequenced in a study of OX40 agonist ivuxolimab in advanced cancers. Repertoires were generated with immunoSEQ multiplex PCR, while TCRdb's copy carries only in-frame clones and drops some. Among about 33,000 clones listed, about 73% were seen once. The input for sequencing was CD4+ or CD8+ T cells sorted from blood, taken in a trial of the OX40 agonist ivuxolimab. Source of these receptors: an adult with an advanced solid tumor such as melanoma, head and neck, liver or kidney cancer.

In nucleotides, the CDR3 is TGTGCCAGCAGCCCATGGAACACTGAAGCTTTCTTT. Its protein is CASSPWNTEAFF. The chain links TRBV7-8 to TRBJ1-1; D unclear. Germline loops: CDR1 SGHVS, CDR2 FQNEAQ. V lost 5 bases, J lost 1 base, and 5 bases lay in between. The CDR3 spans 12 residues.

This clone was picked up a small number of times. The J gene is TRBJ2-3, the V gene TRBV9, with 9 bases identical to TRBD2. Germline-derived CDR1 and CDR2 are SGDLS and YYNGEE. The CDR3 runs to 16 residues. Unmatched junction bases numbered 10, after V lost 4 bases and J lost 4 bases. CDR3 loop: CASSMRVSGGSDTQYF. CDR3 sequence (DNA): TGTGCCAGCAGCATGAGGGTCAGCGGGGGGTCAGATACGCAGTATTTT.

The J gene is TRBJ2-1, the V gene TRBV5-4; 13 bases map to TRBD2. Germline values: CDR1 SGHNT, CDR2 YYREEE (reference sequence). The CDR3 contains 18 residues. The V segment lost 0 bases and the J segment 0 bases; nucleotides outside the gene matches: 3. The CDR3: CASSLGTSGGVSYNEQFF. The CDR3 nucleotides are TGTGCCAGCAGCTTGGGGACTAGCGGGGGTGTCTCCTACAATGAGCAGTTCTTC.

The table lists this clone with a few counts. V usage is TRBV6-5 and J usage is TRBJ1-2; no clear D gene. Trimming removed 6 bases from V and 8 bases from J, with 16 bases in between. The CDR3 extends over 13 amino acids. CDR1 is MNHEY, CDR2 SVGAGI, per germline. The CDR3: CASSLWGTGGYTF. The DNA of the CDR3 is TGTGCCAGCAGCCTCTGGGGAACGGGGGGCTACACCTTC.

The V gene is TRBV5-1, the J gene TRBJ2-3, with 9 bases fitting TRBD2. Germline CDR1 SGHRS, CDR2 YFSETQ. The CDR3 loop spans 18 amino acids. The V gene end was trimmed by 4 bases and the J gene end by 3 bases; junction bases not matched to a gene: 15. In DNA form, the CDR3 reads TGCGCCAGCAGCCTCCAAGCGGGGGGCCGAGGTAGGACAGATACGCAGTATTTT. This encodes CASSLQAGGRGRTDTQYF.

The CDR3 DNA reads TGTGCCAGCAGCGTAGAGCCACGGATGGACTCTGGAAACACCATATATTTT. Translation gives CASSVEPRMDSGNTIYF. This sequence joins TRBV9 and TRBJ1-3; D gene uncertain. V lost 0 bases and J 0 bases, leaving 13 bases between the germline ends. This CDR3 has 17 amino acids. Germline V CDR1 and CDR2: SGDLS, YYNGEE.

This rearrangement joins TRBV7-2 to TRBJ1-1, with 7 bases aligning to TRBD1. Germline CDR1 is SGHTA and CDR2 is FQGNSA. The CDR3 is 13 amino acids. J gave up 2 bases and V 6 bases, and 3 bases lay outside the gene matches. Written as DNA, the CDR3 is TGTGCCAGCAGGGGACAGCCCAACACTGAAGCTTTCTTT. Translation: CASRGQPNTEAFF. Combining the CDR3 with reference TRBV7-2 and TRBJ1-1 gives the whole variable domain GAGVSQSPSNKVTEKGKDVELRCDPISGHTALYWYRQSLGQGLEFLIYFQGNSAPDKSGLPSDRFSAERTGGSVSTLTIQRTQQEDSAVYLCASRGQPNTEAFFGQGTRLTVV.

This clone was recorded once. This chain uses TRBV4-1 with TRBJ2-5, with unresolved D. The CDR3 runs 12 residues. The V gene lost 3 bases and the J gene lost 7 bases, with 9 bases spanning the gap. Looked up from germline, CDR1 is MGHRA and CDR2 is YSYEKL. Written as DNA, the CDR3 is TGCGCCAGCAGCCAGAACCTCGGGACCCAGTACTTC. Protein: CASSQNLGTQYF.